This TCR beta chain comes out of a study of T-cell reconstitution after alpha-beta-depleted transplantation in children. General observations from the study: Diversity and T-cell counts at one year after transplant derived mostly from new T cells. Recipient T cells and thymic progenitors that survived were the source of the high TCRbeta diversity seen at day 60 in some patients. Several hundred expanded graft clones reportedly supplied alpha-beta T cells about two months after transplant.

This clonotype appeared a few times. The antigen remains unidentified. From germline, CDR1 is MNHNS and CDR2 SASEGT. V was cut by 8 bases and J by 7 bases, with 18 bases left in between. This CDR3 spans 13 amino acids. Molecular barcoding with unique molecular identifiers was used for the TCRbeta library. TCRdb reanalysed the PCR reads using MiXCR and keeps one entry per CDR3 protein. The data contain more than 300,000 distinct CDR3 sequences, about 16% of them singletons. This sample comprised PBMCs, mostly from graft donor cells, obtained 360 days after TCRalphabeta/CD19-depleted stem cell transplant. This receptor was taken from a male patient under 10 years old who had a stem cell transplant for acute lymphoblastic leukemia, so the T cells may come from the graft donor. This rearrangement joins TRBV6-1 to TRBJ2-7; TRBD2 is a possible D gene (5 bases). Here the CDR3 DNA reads TGTGCCAGCTCCCGCGGCGGGTTCTTTGAGCAGTACTTC. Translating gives CASSRGGFFEQYF.